One sample yielded the 3 T cell receptor beta chains listed below, sequenced in a study of cytomegalovirus exposure and HLA in healthy donors. Vbeta (60) and Jbeta (13) primers were used in the PCR. Measured with immunoSEQ multiplex PCR; TCRdb has only the in-frame clones, and not every one. The repertoire has about 170,000 clones, roughly 80% of them found once; the top ten carry about 2.4%. The specimen was PBMCs. These receptors came from a male donor in good health and CMV-seronegative.

About this clone itself: A read error may produce the germline difference seen at one junction end. This chain uses TRBV7-8 with TRBJ1-1; D is uncertain. The CDR3 is 15 residues long. The V gene's germline CDR1 is SGHVS and CDR2 FQNEAQ. Written as DNA, the CDR3 is TGTGCCAGCAGCCTAGCGCGGGCCGAGAACACTGAAGCTTTCTTT. This gives the protein CASSLARAENTEAFF.

The rearrangement uses TRBV20-1 and TRBJ2-5; D is unresolved. The end of the DNA fits TRBJ2-7 better, so the J call may be wrong. The germline V gene encodes CDR1 DFQATT and CDR2 SNEGSKA (reference sequence). The CDR3 is made up of 11 amino acids. This CDR3 reads CSARLVVEQYF. For the CDR3, the DNA is TGCAGTGCTAGATTAGTGGTCGAGCAGTACTTC.

Only a few counts were recorded for this clone. The chain couples TRBV5-5 to TRBJ2-1; TRBD1 matches at 7 bases. Trimming at V came to 4 bases and at J to 4 bases, leaving 5 bases not matched to a gene. This CDR3 is built from 14 residues. The V gene's germline CDR1 is SGHKS and CDR2 YYEKEE (reference sequence). The CDR3 reads CASSTGTEYNEQFF. The CDR3 coding sequence is TGTGCCAGCAGCACCGGGACAGAGTACAATGAGCAGTTCTTC.